This TCR beta chain is drawn from a study of CD8 T cells in ankylosing spondylitis (dated by TCRdb to about 2017). Notes on the research overall: The study set out to find disease-linked TCR variants by profiling T cell receptor beta repertoires in ankylosing spondylitis patients and healthy donors. Peripheral blood was sampled, and synovial fluid was also collected from ankylosing spondylitis patients. The full study cohort was made up of about two dozen ankylosing spondylitis patients and about a hundred healthy donors.

There are a few counts of this clonotype. What this receptor recognizes is not known. The sample holds no much larger clone one base away, and base qualities are not on file. TCRdb names Illumina HiSeq 2500 as the instrument used. Quantitative 5'-RACE with molecular barcodes was the method used to prepare the TCR beta libraries. For the original study's pipeline: A new computational method, built on a probabilistic model of VDJ rearrangement, was used to identify disease-linked TCR variants. In TCRdb, the public reads were trimmed at Q25 with fastp and aligned with MiXCR, with productive beta chains retained. Each entry is one CDR3 protein sequence, shown with its most common DNA and genes. TCRdb's processing, not the study's, gives the V and J calls here. The sample records 200,000 to 300,000 distinct CDR3 sequences, approximately 12% of which are singletons. The ten largest clones represent around 6.5% of the sample.

Overall study outcomes, separate from this receptor: According to the report, matched synovial fluid samples from ankylosing spondylitis patients were significantly enriched for the disease-linked clones. Some TCR beta motif variants had previously been reported in synovial fluid and blood of reactive arthritis patients, which suggested common disease-initiation mechanisms. In peripheral blood, the disease-linked clones were found at relatively low frequencies and had a CD8+ phenotype. A TCR beta motif of several highly homologous amino acid variants appeared characteristic of blood from ankylosing spondylitis patients.

Counted from cysteine to phenylalanine, this CDR3 has 14 amino acids. Of all the DNA, just the CDR3 is kept, 42 bases in frame from base 1. Between the V and J ends, shortened by 6 bases and 1 base respectively, the junction contains 13 bases. The source material was blood, either unsorted or a sorted T cell fraction (not recorded which). Recombination joined TRBV12-3 or TRBV12-4 with TRBJ2-7; D gene: possibly TRBD2, on 6 matching bases. This sequence was found in a male donor with ankylosing spondylitis or in good health (not recorded which). The CDR3 region: CASSLAGPSYEQYF. The DNA sequence reads TGTGCCAGCAGCCTGGCGGGACCTTCCTACGAGCAGTACTTC.